Listed here are 17 T cell receptor beta chains from one sample, sequenced in a study of blood T cells in healthy people across ages. The second PCR ran roughly 6 to 11 cycles with a sample-barcoded 5' primer and J-beta primers. MiXCR was run by TCRdb on the 5' RACE reads, yielding one entry per CDR3 protein. The sample yields hundreds of thousands of distinct CDR3 sequences, 40% to 65% seen once. Input material: blood. The receptors were sampled from a woman aged 80 or over in good health.

This clonotype was seen many times. The chain recombines TRBV29-1 with TRBJ2-1, with 13 nucleotides matching TRBD2. The CDR3 is made up of 15 amino acids. The trim removed 6 bases at V and 7 bases at J, leaving 9 bases unmatched. Germline V lookup: CDR1 SQVTM, CDR2 ANQGSEA. The CDR3 loop is CSVGAGLAGSNEQFF. The CDR3 DNA sequence: TGCAGCGTCGGAGCGGGACTAGCGGGATCTAATGAGCAGTTCTTC.

Concerning this clonotype itself: This clone may be a read error of a much larger clone one base away. The chain joins TRBV27 to TRBJ2-7; D may be TRBD1 (5 bases). This CDR3 contains 13 residues. Between the trimmed V and J ends, which lost 2 bases and 5 bases, there was a span of 10 bases. Germline CDR1 MNHEY, CDR2 SMNVEV (reference sequence). The CDR3 DNA is TGTGCCAGCAGTTTAGCAGGGCACGACGAGCAGTACTTC. Residues: CASSLAGHDEQYF.

The rearrangement uses TRBV2 and TRBJ2-4, with 8 bases that match TRBD2. This CDR3 has 14 residues. Trimming removed 5 bases from V and 15 bases from J; junction bases left unmatched: 15. From germline, CDR1 is SNHLY and CDR2 FYNNEI. In DNA, the CDR3 is TGTGCCAGCAGTCCAGCGGGAGAATCCCACGAGCGGTACTTC. This gives the protein CASSPAGESHERYF.

The J gene is TRBJ2-3, the V gene TRBV9, with D perhaps matching TRBD1 or TRBD2 (6 bases each). Germline lookup yields CDR1 SGDLS and CDR2 YYNGEE. V lost 4 bases, J lost 5 bases, and 14 bases lay in between. The CDR3 is 14 amino acids. The CDR3 reads CASSKTGGGDTQYF. The CDR3 nucleotides are TGTGCCAGCAGCAAGACTGGAGGGGGAGATACGCAGTATTTT.

Note on this clonotype: This sequence may be a read error, since a much larger clone differs from it by one base. The chain has TRBV15 and TRBJ2-3; tentative D call: TRBD1 (5 bases). The CDR3 spans 14 residues. Germline V lookup: CDR1 LNHNV, CDR2 YYDKDF (reference sequence). Here the CDR3 DNA reads TGTGCCACCAGCGGAGATCTCTTTCAGGGTACGCAGTATTTT. Translated, it gives CATSGDLFQGTQYF.

The chain links TRBV5-1 to TRBJ1-3; possibly TRBD1 for D (6 bases). Germline lookup yields CDR1 SGHRS and CDR2 YFSETQ. CDR3 size: 14 residues. The V and J ends lost 3 bases and 0 bases respectively, with 7 bases between them. CDR3 bases: TGCGCCAGCAGCTGGACAGACTCTGGAAACACCATATATTTT. Its protein product is CASSWTDSGNTIYF.

This clonotype was recorded at least ten times. This chain joins TRBV5-5 and TRBJ1-4; D gene ambiguous. CDR1 and CDR2 (germline): SGHKS, YYEKEE (reference sequence). CDR3 length: 13 amino acids. V was shortened by 1 base and J by 6 bases, with 7 bases between the two germline ends. CDR3 protein: CASSLLTYEKLFF. CDR3 in DNA: TGTGCCAGCAGCTTGCTTACTTATGAAAAACTGTTTTTT.

V and J are TRBV29-1 and TRBJ2-3; perhaps TRBD1 as D (5 bases). V was shortened by 1 base and J by 4 bases, with 15 bases between the two germline ends. This CDR3 contains 15 residues. CDR1 and CDR2 (germline): SQVTM, ANQGSEA. CDR3 amino acids: CSVEGSVARADTQYF. The CDR3 DNA is TGCAGCGTTGAAGGGTCCGTGGCCAGGGCAGATACGCAGTATTTT.

This clonotype was detected ten times or more. The rearrangement links TRBV11-2 to TRBJ1-2; unclear D gene. Looked up from germline, CDR1 is SGHAT and CDR2 is FQNNGV. This CDR3 is 12 amino acids long. V lost 1 base to trimming and J lost 5 bases, with 5 bases between them. CDR3: CASSLGRYGYTF. Here the CDR3 DNA reads TGTGCCAGCAGCTTAGGACGGTATGGCTACACCTTC.

This clonotype was found once. A much larger clone lies a single base off, so this may be a read error. This chain links TRBV12-3 or TRBV12-4 with TRBJ2-3; the D gene could be TRBD1 or TRBD2 (7 bases each). V was pared by 6 bases and J by 12 bases, with 16 bases between. The CDR3 is 12 residues long. The CDR3 here is CASSAGGDVQYF. CDR3 DNA sequence: TGTGCCAGCAGCGCAGGGGGGGATGTTCAGTATTTT.

This chain joins TRBV11-2 and TRBJ2-1; D assignment may be TRBD1 or TRBD2 (7 bases each). The germline V gene encodes CDR1 SGHAT and CDR2 FQNNGV. The V and J ends lost 4 bases and 10 bases respectively, with 14 bases between them. The CDR3 runs to 13 residues. DNA for the CDR3: TGTGCCAGCAGCTCGACGGGGGGACAGGAGCAGTTCTTC. This encodes CASSSTGGQEQFF.

This clonotype was detected many times. The rearrangement uses TRBV27 and TRBJ2-3, with D hard to call. The CDR3 is 13 amino acids. Trimming cost V 9 bases and J 6 bases, with 16 bases left between them. The germline V gene has CDR1 MNHEY and CDR2 SMNVEV (reference sequence). The CDR3 spells CASLQRPRDTQYF. CDR3 DNA sequence: TGTGCCAGTTTACAAAGACCCCGCGATACGCAGTATTTT.

The chain links TRBV9 to TRBJ2-6, with D perhaps matching TRBD1 (6 bases). This CDR3 comprises 17 residues. Trimming removed 0 bases at V and 1 base at J, with 11 bases between. The germline V gene has CDR1 SGDLS and CDR2 YYNGEE. CDR3 sequence (DNA): TGTGCCAGCAGCGTAGCTGGAAGGGGGTCTGGGGCCAACGTCCTGACTTTC. Translating gives CASSVAGRGSGANVLTF.

The V and J genes are TRBV5-6 and TRBJ1-5; 7 bases map to TRBD1. With V trimmed by 3 bases and J by 3 bases, 9 bases remained unmatched. The CDR3 has 16 residues. Germline lookup yields CDR1 SGHDT and CDR2 YYEEEE. As DNA, the CDR3 is TGTGCCAGCAGCTCGGTGGGGACAGATCACAATCAGCCCCAGCATTTT. Protein product: CASSSVGTDHNQPQHF.

This clonotype was found many times. The genes are TRBV20-1 and TRBJ2-7; D is perhaps TRBD1 or TRBD2 (5 bases each). Trimming pared 6 bases from V and 2 bases from J, leaving 14 bases between. This CDR3 spans 13 amino acids. Per the germline V gene, CDR1 is DFQATT and CDR2 is SNEGSKA (reference sequence). CDR3 sequence (DNA): TGCAGTGCCATAAAAGGGGAGACCTACGAGCAGTACTTC. It translates to CSAIKGETYEQYF.

The chain is built from TRBV5-5 and TRBJ2-4; D remains ambiguous. Judging by the DNA end, TRBJ2-5 fits better; the J call may be wrong. Germline V gene data show CDR1 as SGHKS and CDR2 as YYEKEE (reference sequence). The CDR3 is made up of 14 amino acids. The CDR3 nucleotides are TGTGCCAGCAGCTTGGGACCCGGTCCAGAGACCCAGTACTTC. Translating gives CASSLGPGPETQYF.

This clonotype was observed a few times. V usage is TRBV24-1 and J usage is TRBJ2-3, with a weak D call TRBD1 (7 bases). This CDR3 contains 15 residues. Germline V CDR1 and CDR2: KGHDR, SFDVKD. V shed 3 bases and J shed 4 bases, with 13 bases lying between them. The CDR3 DNA reads as TGTGCCACCAGTGATCCCGGGGGACAGCCAGATACGCAGTATTTT. Its translation: CATSDPGGQPDTQYF.